These T cell receptor beta chains were read from a single sample in a study of cytotoxic CD8 clonotypes in ibrutinib-treated CLL. TCRdb keeps only in-frame clones here, not all; method: immunoSEQ multiplex PCR. The sample includes about 22,000 clones, over 65% of them seen just once. The sample consisted of PBMCs, taken after 12 months of ibrutinib treatment. These receptors were collected from a human donor with chronic lymphocytic leukemia. The CDR3 runs from the conserved cysteine through the conserved F or W. The D gene is left open where the match is weak. Clone size is stated in some rows and not others, as once, few, many or a class when expanded.

clone_size	j_call	cdr3_length	v_call	d_call	cdr3_nt	cdr3_aa
few	TRBJ2-3	13	TRBV6-4	.	TGTGCCAGCAGCCTTCGCAGGGGAGATACGCAGTATTTT	CASSLRRGDTQYF
.	TRBJ2-7	15	TRBV5-6	TRBD1	TGTGCCAGCAGCAACCGGGACAGGGTTGCTTACGAGCAGTACTTC	CASSNRDRVAYEQYF
.	TRBJ2-3	13	TRBV30	TRBD1	TGTGCCGGCCGGGACAGGGGCACAGATACGCAGTATTTT	CAGRDRGTDTQYF
medium-sized	TRBJ2-5	13	TRBV28	.	TGTGCCAGCAGTCGGACAGACCAAGAGACCCAGTACTTC	CASSRTDQETQYF
.	TRBJ1-2	10	TRBV29-1	.	TGCAGCGTTGGAGGAGATGGCTACACCTTC	CSVGGDGYTF
.	TRBJ2-7	17	TRBV11-2	TRBD1	TGTGCCAGCAGCTTAGTGTTCGGGACAGGGGCCATGAACGAGCAGTACTTC	CASSLVFGTGAMNEQYF
.	TRBJ1-3	15	TRBV4-1	TRBD1	TGCGCCAGCAGCCAAGCAGGGGGAATTGGAAACACCATATATTTT	CASSQAGGIGNTIYF
.	TRBJ1-6	14	TRBV23-1	.	TGCGCCAGCAGCCGATTTTCCTATAATTCACCCCTCCACTTT	CASSRFSYNSPLHF
.	TRBJ2-5	15	TRBV5-6	TRBD2	TGTGCCAGCAGCTTGGGGCTAGCGGGGGAAGAGACCCAGTACTTC	CASSLGLAGEETQYF
.	TRBJ1-3	13	TRBV28	.	TGTGCCAGCAGTTTTGGGGTGCGGGACACCATATATTTT	CASSFGVRDTIYF
few	TRBJ1-2	13	TRBV9	.	TGTGCCAGCAGCGTAGGGGGGGACTATGGCTACACCTTC	CASSVGGDYGYTF
few	TRBJ1-5	14	TRBV28	.	TGTGCCAGCCGGGCCGGGGGCGAGAGTCAGCCCCAGCATTTT	CASRAGGESQPQHF
.	TRBJ1-2	13	TRBV5-8	.	TGTGCCAGCAGCGTCGACGGAACCTATGGCTACACCTTC	CASSVDGTYGYTF
.	TRBJ2-3	16	TRBV2	TRBD1	TGTGCCAGCAGATTGGGACAGCACTTTAGCACAGATACGCAGTATTTT	CASRLGQHFSTDTQYF
few	TRBJ1-2	14	TRBV2	.	TGTGCCAGCAGGAGAGTCGGGGGGCCTGAGGGCTACACCTTC	CASRRVGGPEGYTF
.	TRBJ2-2	16	TRBV7-3	.	TGTGCCAGCAGCCCCGACCCCAACGCGAACACCGGGGAGCTGTTTTTT	CASSPDPNANTGELFF
.	TRBJ1-2	14	TRBV5-1	TRBD1	TGCGCCAGCAGCTCGGGGACAGGGGAGGTTGGCTACACCTTC	CASSSGTGEVGYTF
.	TRBJ2-5	14	TRBV19	TRBD1	TGTGCCAGTAGTAACCCTGACAGGGAAGAGACCCAGTACTTC	CASSNPDREETQYF
.	TRBJ1-4	17	TRBV7-3	TRBD1	TGTGCCAGCAGCAGCCGGGACAGGGGGCATGAGGGTGAAAAACTGTTTTTT	CASSSRDRGHEGEKLFF
.	TRBJ2-2	15	TRBV6-5	.	TGTGCCAGCAACCCACAGGGGAGGTTGGCCGGGGAGCTGTTTTTT	CASNPQGRLAGELFF
.	TRBJ2-3	16	TRBV5-4	.	TGTGCCAGCAGCCCGACCACGGGAAGGAGGACAGATACGCAGTATTTT	CASSPTTGRRTDTQYF
.	TRBJ1-6	15	TRBV11-3	TRBD1	TGTGCCAGCAGCAGACAGGGCCGGGGGAATTCACCCCTCCACTTT	CASSRQGRGNSPLHF
.	TRBJ1-1	15	TRBV6-5	.	TGTGCCAGCACCATGGGGAAGTCATACAACACTGAAGCTTTCTTT	CASTMGKSYNTEAFF
.	TRBJ1-2	15	TRBV2	.	TGTGCCAGCAGAGTAGGGACGAATCCTAACTATGGCTACACCTTC	CASRVGTNPNYGYTF
.	TRBJ1-1	13	TRBV2	.	TGTGCCACCCAAGGACAGCTGAACACTGAAGCTTTCTTT	CATQGQLNTEAFF
.	TRBJ2-5	12	TRBV11-2	.	TGTGCCAGCAGCCATGGGGGAGAGACCCAGTACTTC	CASSHGGETQYF
few	TRBJ1-2	14	TRBV23-1	TRBD1	TGCGCCAGCAGTCTGGAACAGGGGAACTATGGCTACACCTTC	CASSLEQGNYGYTF
.	TRBJ1-2	13	TRBV7-3	.	TGTGCCAGCAGCCCAAACGGGGCCTATGGCTACACCTTC	CASSPNGAYGYTF
.	TRBJ2-2	13	TRBV30	.	TGTGCCTGGAGTGTGGTGAACACCGGGGAGCTGTTTTTT	CAWSVVNTGELFF
.	TRBJ2-3	15	TRBV6-5	.	TGTGCCAGCAGTTACTCGAATGCCTACACAGATACGCAGTATTTT	CASSYSNAYTDTQYF
.	TRBJ1-2	14	TRBV4-1	TRBD1	TGCGCCAGCAGCCATAAGGACAGGGCCTATGGCTACACCTTC	CASSHKDRAYGYTF
.	TRBJ2-7	14	TRBV29-1	TRBD2	TGCAGCGTTCTGACAAGCGGGGGAACCTACGAGCAGTACTTC	CSVLTSGGTYEQYF
.	TRBJ2-3	16	TRBV18	.	TGTGCCAGCTCACATTTGGACTCCGCTAGCACAGATACGCAGTATTTT	CASSHLDSASTDTQYF
once	TRBJ2-5	11	TRBV11-1	.	TGTGCCAGCAGCGCCAAAGAGACCCAGTACTTC	CASSAKETQYF
.	TRBJ1-2	13	TRBV28	.	TGTGCCAGCAGTTTCCGTGGAGTGGATGGCTACACCTTC	CASSFRGVDGYTF
.	TRBJ2-7	13	TRBV2	TRBD1	TGTGCCAGCTTTGGACAGGGGAGGGACGAGCAGTACTTC	CASFGQGRDEQYF
.	TRBJ2-5	16	TRBV15	TRBD2	TGTGCCACCAGCAGGGCTAGCGGGGGGGCCCGCAAGACCCAGTACTTC	CATSRASGGARKTQYF
.	TRBJ2-7	12	TRBV5-6	.	TGTGCCAGCAGCTTGGTAGGCTACGAGCAGTACTTC	CASSLVGYEQYF
.	TRBJ2-1	10	TRBV29-1	.	TGCAGCGTTGTCGTTTATAGGCCGTTCTTC	CSVVVYRPFF
.	TRBJ2-3	16	TRBV6-4	.	TGTGCCAGCAGTGATTGGGACCGTAGTAGCACAGATACGCAGTATTTT	CASSDWDRSSTDTQYF
.	TRBJ1-5	13	TRBV5-1	.	TGCGCCAGCAGCCATGGGTCCAATCAGCCCCAGCATTTT	CASSHGSNQPQHF
.	TRBJ1-3	16	TRBV28	.	TGTGCCAGCAGTCCGGGCGGGGGTGTTCGTGGAAACACCATATATTTT	CASSPGGGVRGNTIYF
.	TRBJ2-5	15	TRBV7-9	TRBD1	TGTGCCAGCAGCGCGACAGGGGGCGTCGGTGAGACCCAGTACTTC	CASSATGGVGETQYF
.	TRBJ1-5	13	TRBV27	.	TGTGCCAGCAGTTGGGGGAGCAATCAGCCCCAGCATTTT	CASSWGSNQPQHF
.	TRBJ1-4	14	TRBV19	.	TGTGCCAGTAGTATGGGTCGGCTTAATGAAAAACTGTTTTTT	CASSMGRLNEKLFF
.	TRBJ1-6	11	TRBV5-8	.	TGTGCCAGCAGATTGGGGTATCCCCTCCACTTT	CASRLGYPLHF